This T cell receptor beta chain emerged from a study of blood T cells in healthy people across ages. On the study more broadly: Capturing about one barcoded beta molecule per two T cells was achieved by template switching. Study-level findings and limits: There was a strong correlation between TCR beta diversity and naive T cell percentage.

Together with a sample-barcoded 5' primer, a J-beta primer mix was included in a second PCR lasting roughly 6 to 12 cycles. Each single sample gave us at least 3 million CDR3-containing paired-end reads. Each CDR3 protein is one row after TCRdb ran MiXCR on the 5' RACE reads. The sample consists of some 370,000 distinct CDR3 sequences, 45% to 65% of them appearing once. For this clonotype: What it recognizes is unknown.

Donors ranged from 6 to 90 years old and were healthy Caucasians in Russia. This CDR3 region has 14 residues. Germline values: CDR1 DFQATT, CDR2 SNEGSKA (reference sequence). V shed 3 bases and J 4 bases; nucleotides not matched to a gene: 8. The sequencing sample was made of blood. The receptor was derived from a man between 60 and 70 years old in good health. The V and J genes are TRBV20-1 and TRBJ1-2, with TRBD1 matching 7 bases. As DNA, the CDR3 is TGCAGTGCTAGTGTCGACAGGGAGGGCTATGGCTACACCTTC. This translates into CSASVDREGYGYTF.